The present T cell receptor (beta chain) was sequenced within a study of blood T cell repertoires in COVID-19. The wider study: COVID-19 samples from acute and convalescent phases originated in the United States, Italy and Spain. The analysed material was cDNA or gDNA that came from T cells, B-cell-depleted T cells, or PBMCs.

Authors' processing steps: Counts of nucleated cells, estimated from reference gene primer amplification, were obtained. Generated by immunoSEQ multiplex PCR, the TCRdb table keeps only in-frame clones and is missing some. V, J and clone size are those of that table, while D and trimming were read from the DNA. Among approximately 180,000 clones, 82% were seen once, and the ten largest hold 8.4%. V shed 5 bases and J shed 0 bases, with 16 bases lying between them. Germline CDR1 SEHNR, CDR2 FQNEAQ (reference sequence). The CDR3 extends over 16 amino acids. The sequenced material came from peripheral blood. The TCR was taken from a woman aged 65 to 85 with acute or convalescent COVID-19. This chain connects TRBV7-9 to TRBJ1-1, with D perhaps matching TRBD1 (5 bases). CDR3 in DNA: TGTGCCAGCAGCCCGCGTGGGGGGGTAGTGAACACTGAAGCTTTCTTT. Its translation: CASSPRGGVVNTEAFF.